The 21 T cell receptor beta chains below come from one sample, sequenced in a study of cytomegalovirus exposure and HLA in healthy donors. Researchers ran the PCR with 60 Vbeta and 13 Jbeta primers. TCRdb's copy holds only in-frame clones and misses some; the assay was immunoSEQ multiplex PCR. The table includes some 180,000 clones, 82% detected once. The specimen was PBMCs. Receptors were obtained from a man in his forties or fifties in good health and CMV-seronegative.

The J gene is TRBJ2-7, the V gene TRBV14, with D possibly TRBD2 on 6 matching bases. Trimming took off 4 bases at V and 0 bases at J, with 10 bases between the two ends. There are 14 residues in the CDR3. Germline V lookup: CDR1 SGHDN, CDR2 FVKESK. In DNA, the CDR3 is TGTGCCAGCAGCCTGGCGGGAAGCTCCTACGAGCAGTACTTC. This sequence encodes CASSLAGSSYEQYF.

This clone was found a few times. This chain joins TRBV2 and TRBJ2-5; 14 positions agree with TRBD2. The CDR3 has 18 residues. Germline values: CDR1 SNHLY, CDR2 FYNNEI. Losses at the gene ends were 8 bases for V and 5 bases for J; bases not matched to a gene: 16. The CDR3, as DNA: TGTGCCAGCGCCTACGGGGGGACTAGCGGGGGAACCGGTGAGACCCAGTACTTC. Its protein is CASAYGGTSGGTGETQYF.

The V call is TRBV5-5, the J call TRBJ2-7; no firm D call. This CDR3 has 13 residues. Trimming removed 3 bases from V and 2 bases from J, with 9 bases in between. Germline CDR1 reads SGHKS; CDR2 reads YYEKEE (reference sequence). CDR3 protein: CASSSSVTYEQYF. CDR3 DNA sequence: TGTGCCAGCAGCTCGTCGGTCACCTACGAGCAGTACTTC. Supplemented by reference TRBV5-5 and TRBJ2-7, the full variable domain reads DAGVTQSPTHLIKTRGQQVTLRCSPISGHKSVSWYQQVLGQGPQFIFQYYEKEERGRGNFPDRFSARQFPNYSSELNVNALLLGDSALYLCASSSSVTYEQYFGPGTRLTVT.

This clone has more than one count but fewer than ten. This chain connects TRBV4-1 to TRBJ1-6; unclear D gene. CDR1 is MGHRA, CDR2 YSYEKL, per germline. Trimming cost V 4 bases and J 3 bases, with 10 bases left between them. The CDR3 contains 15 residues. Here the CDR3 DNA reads TGCGCCAGCAGCCCCAGCGGACTCTATAATTCACCCCTCCACTTT. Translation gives CASSPSGLYNSPLHF.

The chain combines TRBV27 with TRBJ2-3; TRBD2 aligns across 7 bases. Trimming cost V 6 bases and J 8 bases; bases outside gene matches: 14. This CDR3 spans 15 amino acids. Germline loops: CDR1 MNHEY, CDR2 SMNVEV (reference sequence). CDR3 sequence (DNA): TGTGCCAGCAGGACTCCCGGGGCGCAGCGGGGTACGCAGTATTTT. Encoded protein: CASRTPGAQRGTQYF.

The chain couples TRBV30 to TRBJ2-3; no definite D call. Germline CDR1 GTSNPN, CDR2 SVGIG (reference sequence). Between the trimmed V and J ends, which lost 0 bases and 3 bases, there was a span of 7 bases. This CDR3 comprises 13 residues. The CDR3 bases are TGTGCCTGGAGTGTAACATCTACAGATACGCAGTATTTT. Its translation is CAWSVTSTDTQYF.

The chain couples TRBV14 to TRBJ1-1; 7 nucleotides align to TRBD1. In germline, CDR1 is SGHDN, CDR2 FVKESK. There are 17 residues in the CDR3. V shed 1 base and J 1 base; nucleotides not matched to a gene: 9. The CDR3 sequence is CASSQGPGGRTNTEAFF. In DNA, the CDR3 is TGTGCCAGCAGCCAAGGGCCAGGGGGGCGCACGAACACTGAAGCTTTCTTT.

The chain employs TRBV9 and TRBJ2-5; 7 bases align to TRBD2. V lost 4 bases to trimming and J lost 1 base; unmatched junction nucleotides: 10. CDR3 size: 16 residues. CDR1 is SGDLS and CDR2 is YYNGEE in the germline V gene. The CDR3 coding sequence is TGTGCCAGCAGCTGGGGCGGGGGAGCACTCCAAGAGACCCAGTACTTC. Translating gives CASSWGGGALQETQYF. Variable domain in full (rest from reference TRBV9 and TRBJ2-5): DSGVTQTPKHLITATGQRVTLRCSPRSGDLSVYWYQQSLDQGLQFLIQYYNGEERAKGNILERFSAQQFPDLHSELNLSSLELGDSALYFCASSWGGGALQETQYFGPGTRLLVL.

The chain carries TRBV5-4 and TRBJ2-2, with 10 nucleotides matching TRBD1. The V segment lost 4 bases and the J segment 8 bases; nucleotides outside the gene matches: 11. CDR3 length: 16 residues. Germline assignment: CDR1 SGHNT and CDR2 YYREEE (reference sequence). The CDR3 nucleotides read TGTGCCAGCAGCGTCCCGGGACAGGGGAAAGGAGGGGAGCTGTTTTTT. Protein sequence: CASSVPGQGKGGELFF. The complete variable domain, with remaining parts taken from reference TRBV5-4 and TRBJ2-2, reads ETGVTQSPTHLIKTRGQQVTLRCSSQSGHNTVSWYQQALGQGPQFIFQYYREEENGRGNFPPRFSGLQFPNYSSELNVNALELDDSALYLCASSVPGQGKGGELFFGEGSRLTVL.

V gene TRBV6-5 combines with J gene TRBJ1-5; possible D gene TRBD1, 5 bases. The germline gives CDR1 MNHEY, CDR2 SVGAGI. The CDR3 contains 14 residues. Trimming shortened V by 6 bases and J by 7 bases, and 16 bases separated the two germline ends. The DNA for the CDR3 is TGTGCCAGCAGCCATGACAGAAAAGTACAGCCCCAGCATTTT. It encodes CASSHDRKVQPQHF.

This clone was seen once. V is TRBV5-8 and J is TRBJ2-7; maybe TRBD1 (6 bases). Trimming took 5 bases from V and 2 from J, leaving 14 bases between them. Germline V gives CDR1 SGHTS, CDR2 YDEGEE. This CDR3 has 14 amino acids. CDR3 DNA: TGTGCCAGCAGTCGGCAGGGGAAACCCTACGAGCAGTACTTC. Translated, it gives CASSRQGKPYEQYF.

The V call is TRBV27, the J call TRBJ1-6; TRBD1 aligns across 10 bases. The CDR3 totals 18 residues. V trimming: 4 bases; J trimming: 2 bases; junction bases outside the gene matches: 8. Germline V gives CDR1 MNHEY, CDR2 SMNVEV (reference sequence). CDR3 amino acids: CASSSLRDRGTYNSPLHF. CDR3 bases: TGTGCCAGCAGTTCGCTACGGGACAGGGGTACCTATAATTCACCCCTCCACTTT.

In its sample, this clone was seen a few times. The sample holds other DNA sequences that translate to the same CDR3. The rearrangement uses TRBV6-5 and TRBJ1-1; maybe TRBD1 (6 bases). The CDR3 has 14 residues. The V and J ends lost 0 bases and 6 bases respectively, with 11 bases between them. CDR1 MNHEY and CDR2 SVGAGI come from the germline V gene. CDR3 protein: CASSYSRGGAEAFF. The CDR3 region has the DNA TGTGCCAGCAGTTACTCAAGGGGGGGGGCTGAAGCTTTCTTT.

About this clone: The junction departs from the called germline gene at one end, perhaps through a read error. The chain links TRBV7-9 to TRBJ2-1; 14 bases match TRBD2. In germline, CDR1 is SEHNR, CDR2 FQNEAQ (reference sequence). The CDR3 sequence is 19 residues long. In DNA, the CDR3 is TGTTCCAGCAGGGTAGGACTAGCGGGGGGCCAAAGCTCCTACAATGAGCAGTTCTTC. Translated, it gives CSSRVGLAGGQSSYNEQFF.

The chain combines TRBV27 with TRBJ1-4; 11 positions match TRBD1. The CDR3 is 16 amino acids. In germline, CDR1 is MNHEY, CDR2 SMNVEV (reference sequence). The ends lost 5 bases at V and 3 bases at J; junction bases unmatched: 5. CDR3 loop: CASSGQGAGSNEKLFF. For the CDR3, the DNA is TGTGCCAGCAGTGGACAGGGGGCCGGATCTAATGAAAAACTGTTTTTT.

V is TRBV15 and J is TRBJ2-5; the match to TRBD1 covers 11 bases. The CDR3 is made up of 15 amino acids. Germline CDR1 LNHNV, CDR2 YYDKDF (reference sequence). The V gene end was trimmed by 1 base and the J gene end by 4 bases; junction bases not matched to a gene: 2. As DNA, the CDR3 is TGTGCCACCAGCAGAGCCGGGACAGGGGGAGAGACCCAGTACTTC. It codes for CATSRAGTGGETQYF.

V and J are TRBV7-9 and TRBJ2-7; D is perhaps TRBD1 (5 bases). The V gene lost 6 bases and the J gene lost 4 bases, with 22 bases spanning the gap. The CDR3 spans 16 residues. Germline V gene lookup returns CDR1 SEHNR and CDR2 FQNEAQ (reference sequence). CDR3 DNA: TGTGCCAGCAGTTCTCCTCCTGGGGCGATAGGGTACGAGCAGTACTTC. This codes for CASSSPPGAIGYEQYF. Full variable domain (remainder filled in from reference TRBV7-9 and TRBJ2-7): DTGVSQNPRHKITKRGQNVTFRCDPISEHNRLYWYRQTLGQGPEFLTYFQNEAQLEKSRLLSDRFSAERPKGSFSTLEIQRTEQGDSAMYLCASSSPPGAIGYEQYFGPGTRLTVT.

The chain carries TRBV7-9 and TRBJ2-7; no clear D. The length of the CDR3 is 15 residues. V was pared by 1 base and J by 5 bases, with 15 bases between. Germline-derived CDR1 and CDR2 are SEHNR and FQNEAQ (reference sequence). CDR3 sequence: CASSLDRGAVDEQYF. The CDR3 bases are TGTGCCAGCAGCTTAGATCGCGGAGCCGTGGACGAGCAGTACTTC.

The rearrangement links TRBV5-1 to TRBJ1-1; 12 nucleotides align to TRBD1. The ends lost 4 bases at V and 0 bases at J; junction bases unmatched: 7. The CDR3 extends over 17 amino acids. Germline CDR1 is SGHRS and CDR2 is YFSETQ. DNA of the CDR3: TGCGCCAGCAGCCGAATGGGGACAGGGGGCATGAACACTGAAGCTTTCTTT. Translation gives CASSRMGTGGMNTEAFF.

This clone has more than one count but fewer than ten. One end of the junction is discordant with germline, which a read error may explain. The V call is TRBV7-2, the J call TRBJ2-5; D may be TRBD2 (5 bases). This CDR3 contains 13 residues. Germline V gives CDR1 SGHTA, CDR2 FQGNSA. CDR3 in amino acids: CASSLAHQETQYF. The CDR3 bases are TGTGCCAGCAGCCTAGCCCATCAAGAGACCCAGTACTTC.

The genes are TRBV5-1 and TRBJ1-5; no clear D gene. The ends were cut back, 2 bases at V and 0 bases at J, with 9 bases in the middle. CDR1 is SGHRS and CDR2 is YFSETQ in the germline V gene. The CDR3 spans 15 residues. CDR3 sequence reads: CASSFEGFSNQPQHF. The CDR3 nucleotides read TGCGCCAGCAGCTTTGAGGGTTTTAGCAATCAGCCCCAGCATTTT.